The 29 T cell receptor beta chains listed next were all sequenced from one sample in a study of response to subunit inactivated influenza vaccine. Each CDR3 protein gets one entry after TCRdb re-called the RT-PCR reads with MiXCR. The sample has hundreds of thousands of distinct CDR3 sequences, 10% to 11% seen once. The sequenced sample was PBMCs from blood, obtained 40 to 50 days after vaccination. The receptors here all came from a man between 50 and 59 years old who received an inactivated influenza vaccine.

This clonotype turned up a few times. The chain couples TRBV7-8 to TRBJ2-1; 9 positions match TRBD2. Germline V gene lookup returns CDR1 SGHVS and CDR2 FQNEAQ. The trim removed 5 bases at V and 10 bases at J, leaving 9 bases unmatched. This CDR3 contains 14 residues. The CDR3 loop is CASSRGLASGEQFF. CDR3 DNA: TGTGCCAGCAGCCGCGGACTAGCGTCAGGGGAGCAGTTCTTC.

There are many counts of this clonotype. This chain joins TRBV7-9 and TRBJ2-3, with no clear D. Trimming left V 8 bases short and J 6 bases short, with 12 bases between. The CDR3 extends over 12 amino acids. Germline CDR1 and CDR2: SEHNR and FQNEAQ (reference sequence). The CDR3 bases are TGTGCCAGCGTCATTGTCGGGGATACGCAGTATTTT. Amino acid sequence: CASVIVGDTQYF. The variable domain in full, with the rest retrieved from reference TRBV7-9 and TRBJ2-3, is DTGVSQNPRHKITKRGQNVTFRCDPISEHNRLYWYRQTLGQGPEFLTYFQNEAQLEKSRLLSDRFSAERPKGSFSTLEIQRTEQGDSAMYLCASVIVGDTQYFGPGTRLTVL.

A few counts support this clonotype. The chain has TRBV24-1 and TRBJ2-6; no reliable D call. The germline CDR1 and CDR2 sequences are KGHDR and SFDVKD. This CDR3 is 16 amino acids long. The V end lost 3 bases, the J end lost 0 bases, and 8 bases lay between the germline ends. This chain's CDR3 is CATSDMDASGANVLTF. CDR3 DNA: TGTGCCACCAGTGATATGGACGCCTCTGGGGCCAACGTCCTGACTTTC.

The CDR3 here is CASASGGSGNEQFF. The DNA for the CDR3 is TGTGCCAGCGCTAGCGGGGGGTCTGGGAATGAGCAGTTCTTC. The chain carries TRBV11-2 and TRBJ2-1; 11 nucleotides line up with TRBD2. The length of the CDR3 is 14 residues. The J segment lost 7 bases and the V segment lost 8 bases, leaving 7 bases of the junction unmatched. Germline loops: CDR1 SGHAT, CDR2 FQNNGV. Complete variable domain (other parts from reference TRBV11-2 and TRBJ2-1): EAGVAQSPRYKIIEKRQSVAFWCNPISGHATLYWYQQILGQGPKLLIQFQNNGVVDDSQLPKDRFSAERLKGVDSTLKIQPAKLEDSAVYLCASASGGSGNEQFFGPGTRLTVL.

V and J are TRBV14 and TRBJ1-1, with no clear D. The V and J ends lost 0 bases and 4 bases respectively, with 9 bases between them. Germline CDR1 reads SGHDN; CDR2 reads FVKESK. The CDR3 loop spans 14 amino acids. CDR3 bases: TGTGCCAGCAGCCAAGATCCCTCGGGCACTGAAGCTTTCTTT. Its translation: CASSQDPSGTEAFF.

This chain connects TRBV6-1 to TRBJ2-7, with D perhaps TRBD2 (5 bases). The germline CDR1 and CDR2 sequences are MNHNS and SASEGT. This CDR3 region has 16 residues. V was clipped by 1 base and J by 2 bases, with 15 bases between them. The CDR3 here is CASSEEGVPGTYEQYF. DNA for the CDR3: TGTGCCAGCAGTGAAGAGGGAGTTCCGGGTACCTACGAGCAGTACTTC.

This clonotype was seen a handful of times. The J gene is TRBJ2-3, the V gene TRBV9, with D perhaps being TRBD1 or TRBD2 (5 bases each). The CDR3 contains 15 residues. Trimming removed 2 bases from V and 2 bases from J, with 12 bases in between. Germline loops: CDR1 SGDLS, CDR2 YYNGEE. The CDR3: CASSVSGPPTDTQYF. CDR3 DNA: TGTGCCAGCAGCGTCTCGGGGCCGCCCACAGATACGCAGTATTTT.

This clonotype has a count of ten or more. This chain joins TRBV7-2 and TRBJ1-4; D may be TRBD1 (5 bases). Trimming shortened V by 0 bases and J by 0 bases, and 8 bases separated the two germline ends. Per the germline V gene, CDR1 is SGHTA and CDR2 is FQGNSA. The CDR3 is made up of 16 amino acids. In DNA, the CDR3 is TGTGCCAGCAGCTTAGCTTCGGGGGCAACTAATGAAAAACTGTTTTTT. This sequence encodes CASSLASGATNEKLFF. The full variable domain, with the rest looked up from reference TRBV7-2 and TRBJ1-4, is GAGVSQSPSNKVTEKGKDVELRCDPISGHTALYWYRQSLGQGLEFLIYFQGNSAPDKSGLPSDRFSAERTGGSVSTLTIQRTQQEDSAVYLCASSLASGATNEKLFFGSGTQLSVL.

There are a few counts of this clonotype. The chain joins TRBV5-1 to TRBJ2-5; D might be TRBD2 (5 bases). The ends were cut back, 0 bases at V and 4 bases at J, with 16 bases in the middle. The germline V gene encodes CDR1 SGHRS and CDR2 YFSETQ. This CDR3 has 16 residues. The CDR3 nucleotides read TGCGCCAGCAGCTTGGGCGCGGACTCACTGGGAGAGACCCAGTACTTC. Translating it yields CASSLGADSLGETQYF.

V usage is TRBV5-1 and J usage is TRBJ2-5; TRBD2 matches at 8 bases. This CDR3 comprises 16 residues. CDR1 is SGHRS and CDR2 is YFSETQ in the germline V gene. The V and J ends lost 0 bases and 5 bases, in that order; junction bases with no gene match: 9. Written as DNA, the CDR3 is TGCGCCAGCAGCTTGGCCCCAGCGGGGGTAAAGGAGACCCAGTACTTC. Amino acid sequence: CASSLAPAGVKETQYF.

This clonotype was detected ten times or more. V is TRBV20-1 and J is TRBJ2-7; TRBD2 agrees at 7 bases. The length of the CDR3 is 13 residues. Trimming at V came to 5 bases and at J to 2 bases, leaving 6 bases not matched to a gene. Germline V gives CDR1 DFQATT, CDR2 SNEGSKA (reference sequence). CDR3 DNA: TGCAGTGCTGGAAGCGGGGCCCCCTACGAGCAGTACTTC. Its protein is CSAGSGAPYEQYF.

This clonotype was observed at least ten times. The chain joins TRBV9 to TRBJ2-1; TRBD1 might be the D (5 bases). Trimming took off 0 bases at V and 2 bases at J, with 12 bases between the two ends. Germline CDR1 reads SGDLS; CDR2 reads YYNGEE. The length of the CDR3 is 16 residues. The CDR3 region has the DNA TGTGCCAGCAGCGTAGCCGCCTTAGGGGCCTACAATGAGCAGTTCTTC. It encodes CASSVAALGAYNEQFF.

The rearrangement uses TRBV5-8 and TRBJ2-1; no firm D call. The CDR3 extends over 13 amino acids. CDR1 is SGHTS and CDR2 is YDEGEE in the germline V gene. V dropped 1 base and J dropped 5 bases, with 7 bases sitting between them. In DNA, the CDR3 is TGTGCCAGCAGCTTGCCTAACCACAATGAGCAGTTCTTC. The encoded protein is CASSLPNHNEQFF.

V usage is TRBV4-1 and J usage is TRBJ2-1; 9 nucleotides align to TRBD2. Trimming removed 4 bases from V and 5 bases from J; junction bases left unmatched: 9. The CDR3 totals 16 residues. Germline assignment: CDR1 MGHRA and CDR2 YSYEKL. The CDR3 here is CASSRNPGLANNEQFF. CDR3 DNA: TGCGCCAGCAGCCGAAACCCGGGACTAGCAAACAATGAGCAGTTCTTC.

This clonotype was detected ten times or more. The chain joins TRBV6-5 to TRBJ1-5; D is unresolved. The CDR3 has 13 amino acids. CDR1 MNHEY and CDR2 SVGAGI come from the germline V gene. V lost 0 bases, J lost 7 bases, and 7 bases lay in between. The CDR3 is CASSYSASQPQHF. The CDR3 DNA sequence: TGTGCCAGCAGTTACTCGGCTAGCCAGCCCCAGCATTTT.

This clonotype was counted at least ten times. V is TRBV6-1 and J is TRBJ1-5, with a tentative D call TRBD1 (5 bases). CDR1 and CDR2 (germline): MNHNS, SASEGT. Trimming took 7 bases from V and 9 from J, leaving 16 bases between them. The length of the CDR3 is 13 residues. The CDR3 is CASTEGPLGPQHF. The CDR3 DNA is TGTGCCAGCACCGAGGGACCCTTGGGGCCCCAGCATTTT.

The chain employs TRBV11-2 and TRBJ2-1; 8 nucleotides align to TRBD2. The CDR3 is 16 residues long. V lost 3 bases to trimming and J lost 1 base; unmatched junction nucleotides: 5. Germline V lookup: CDR1 SGHAT, CDR2 FQNNGV. DNA of the CDR3: TGTGCCAGCAGCTTGATAGCGGGGTCTTCCTACAATGAGCAGTTCTTC. This encodes CASSLIAGSSYNEQFF.

The V and J genes are TRBV5-1 and TRBJ2-3, with TRBD2 as a possible D gene (6 bases). CDR1 SGHRS and CDR2 YFSETQ come from the germline V gene. Trimming cost V 4 bases and J 4 bases, with 19 bases left between them. This CDR3 region has 16 residues. This CDR3 reads CASSVNLEGWADTQYF. For the CDR3, the DNA is TGCGCCAGCAGCGTGAATCTGGAGGGTTGGGCAGATACGCAGTATTTT.

This clonotype was picked up a small number of times. The CDR3, as DNA: TGTGCCAGCAGCTTCGCTAGCGGGAGGGCCGGCTATGAGCAGTTCTTC. Its protein product is CASSFASGRAGYEQFF. The chain uses TRBV7-8 and TRBJ2-1, with 12 bases fitting TRBD2. Germline CDR1 reads SGHVS; CDR2 reads FQNEAQ. CDR3 length equals 16 residues. Trimming took 3 bases from V and 8 from J; bases not matched to a gene: 8.

This clonotype came up many times. The chain combines TRBV12-3 or TRBV12-4 with TRBJ1-2; D uncertain. The CDR3 extends over 12 amino acids. Trimming removed 4 bases from V and 6 bases from J, with 9 bases in between. CDR3 bases: TGTGCCAGCAGTTGGACGTTAGATGGCTACACCTTC. It is translated as CASSWTLDGYTF.

This clonotype was seen more than once but under ten times. CDR3 protein: CASRSTQGAPLHF. The CDR3 DNA follows: TGTGCCAGCAGATCAACCCAGGGGGCACCCCTCCACTTT. The chain links TRBV7-8 to TRBJ1-6; 7 nucleotides agree with TRBD1. CDR1 SGHVS and CDR2 FQNEAQ come from the germline V gene. The CDR3 has 13 residues. The J segment lost 11 bases and the V segment lost 6 bases, leaving 7 bases of the junction unmatched. Using reference TRBV7-8 and TRBJ1-6 for the parts outside the CDR3, the full variable domain is GAGVSQSPRYKVAKRGQDVALRCDPISGHVSLFWYQQALGQGPEFLTYFQNEAQLDKSGLPSDRFFAERPEGSVSTLKIQRTQQEDSAVYLCASRSTQGAPLHFGNGTRLTVT.

A single count supports this clonotype. The junction differs from germline at one of its ends, possibly a read error. This rearrangement joins TRBV7-9 to TRBJ2-5; 7 bases match TRBD1. This CDR3 is built from 14 residues. CDR1 is SEHNR, CDR2 FQNEAQ, per germline (reference sequence). Written as DNA, the CDR3 is TGTGCCAGCAAAAAGGGACAGAATCAAGCGACCCAGTACTTC. Translated, it gives CASKKGQNQATQYF.

At least ten counts were recorded for this clonotype. The rearrangement links TRBV12-3 or TRBV12-4 to TRBJ2-7; no clear D. The germline V and J ends were trimmed by 2 bases and 5 bases, with 7 bases remaining between them. The CDR3 is 12 amino acids. The CDR3 region has the DNA TGTGCCAGCAGTTTACGCCTTGACGAGCAGTACTTC. Amino acids: CASSLRLDEQYF.

This clonotype was seen more than once but under ten times. The rearrangement links TRBV12-3 or TRBV12-4 to TRBJ2-1, with 10 bases matching TRBD1. The CDR3 loop spans 15 amino acids. V dropped 11 bases and J dropped 3; count of bases not matched to a gene: 10. CDR3 nucleotide sequence: TGTGCCTCCCGAGGCGGACAGGGGGGCTACAATGAGCAGTTCTTC. Its translation: CASRGGQGGYNEQFF.

The rearrangement links TRBV6-1 to TRBJ2-7, with TRBD1 matching over 9 bases. Germline values: CDR1 MNHNS, CDR2 SASEGT. V dropped 5 bases and J dropped 3; count of bases not matched to a gene: 8. This CDR3 is 15 amino acids long. DNA for the CDR3: TGTGCCAGCAGTAGCCCGGGACAGGGAGGCTACGAGCAGTACTTC. Encoded protein: CASSSPGQGGYEQYF.

The chain joins TRBV12-3 or TRBV12-4 to TRBJ2-7; no firm D call. The CDR3 length is 14 residues. V shed 3 bases and J shed 6 bases, with 15 bases lying between them. The CDR3, as DNA: TGTGCCAGCAGTTTGGCAATGGCATCCGGCGAGCAGTACTTC. Protein: CASSLAMASGEQYF.

The V and J genes are TRBV28 and TRBJ2-6, with D possibly called TRBD1 or TRBD2 (6 bases each). Germline CDR1 is MDHEN and CDR2 is SYDVKM. This CDR3 has 18 amino acids. V lost 4 bases, J lost 0 bases, and 16 bases lay in between. The CDR3 loop is CASSSIGGHSSGANVLTF. The CDR3 nucleotides are TGTGCCAGCAGTTCCATTGGGGGGCATAGCTCTGGGGCCAACGTCCTGACTTTC.

This clonotype was observed at least ten times. V is TRBV20-1 and J is TRBJ2-5, with D uncertain. The germline V and J ends were trimmed by 1 base and 5 bases, with 8 bases remaining between them. Per germline, CDR1 DFQATT and CDR2 SNEGSKA (reference sequence). The CDR3 spans 12 residues. This CDR3 is CSARAPAETQYF. The CDR3 bases are TGCAGTGCTAGAGCCCCTGCCGAGACCCAGTACTTC.

This clonotype occurred many times. This chain links TRBV29-1 with TRBJ2-2; D call uncertain. V lost 0 bases, J lost 4 bases, and 6 bases lay in between. This CDR3 is 13 amino acids long. The germline CDR1 and CDR2 sequences are SQVTM and ANQGSEA. The CDR3 protein is CSVEDDGTGELFF. The CDR3 DNA reads as TGCAGCGTTGAAGATGACGGCACCGGGGAGCTGTTTTTT.